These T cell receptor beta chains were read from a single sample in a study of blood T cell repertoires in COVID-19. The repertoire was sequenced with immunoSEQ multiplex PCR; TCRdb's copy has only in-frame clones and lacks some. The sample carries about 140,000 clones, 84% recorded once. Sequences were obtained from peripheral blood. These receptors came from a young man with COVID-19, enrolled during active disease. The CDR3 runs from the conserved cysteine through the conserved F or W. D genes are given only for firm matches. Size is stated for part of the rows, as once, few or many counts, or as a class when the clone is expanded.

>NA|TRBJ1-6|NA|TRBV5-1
TGCGCCAGCAGCAAACAGGGTAATCAGGATAATTCACCCCTCCACTTT
CASSKQGNQDNSPLHF
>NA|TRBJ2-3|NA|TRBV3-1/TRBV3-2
TGTGCCAGCAGCCAAGCTTACAGGGAAGTGGAGACAGATACGCAGTATTTT
CASSQAYREVETDTQYF
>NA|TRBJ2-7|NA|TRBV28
TGTGCCAGCAGTTTAATAGGGGCGGCAGGCGAGCAGTACTTC
CASSLIGAAGEQYF
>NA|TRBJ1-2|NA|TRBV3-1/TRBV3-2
TGTGCCAGCAGCCAAGAAGTTAGGTATGTCAGGACTGATGGCTACACCTTC
CASSQEVRYVRTDGYTF
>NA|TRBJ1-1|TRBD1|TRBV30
TGTGCCTGGAGCCCGGGACAGGGGATCACTGAAGCTTTCTTT
CAWSPGQGITEAFF
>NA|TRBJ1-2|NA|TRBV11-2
TGTGCCAGCAGCTTAGATAGTGCGGGCAGGGGCTATGGCTACACCTTC
CASSLDSAGRGYGYTF
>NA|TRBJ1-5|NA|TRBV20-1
TGCAGTGCTAGTGGGCAGCGTAATCAGCCCCAGCATTTT
CSASGQRNQPQHF
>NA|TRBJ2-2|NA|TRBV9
TGTGCCAGCAGCGGGCAAGATGGCCTTACCGGGGAGCTGTTTTTT
CASSGQDGLTGELFF
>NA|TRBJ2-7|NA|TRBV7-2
TGTGCCAGCAGCCTCGACACAGGGGGGGCAAATCGAGAGCAGTACTTC
CASSLDTGGANREQYF
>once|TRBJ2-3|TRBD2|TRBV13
TGTGCCAGCAGCCCCCGCCTGGAGCGGGAGGACACAGATACGCAGTATTTT
CASSPRLEREDTDTQYF
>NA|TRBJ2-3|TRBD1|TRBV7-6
TGTGCCAGCAGCTTAGACCTACAGGGGGATACGCAGTATTTT
CASSLDLQGDTQYF
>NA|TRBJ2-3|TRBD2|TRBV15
TGTGCCACCAGCAGTTCGGGAGGTCGGGAAGATACGCAGTATTTT
CATSSSGGREDTQYF
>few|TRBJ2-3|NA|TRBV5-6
TGTGCCAGCAGCTTGGCCGGGGCAGATACGCAGTATTTT
CASSLAGADTQYF
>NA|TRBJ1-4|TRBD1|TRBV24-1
TGTGCCACCAGTGTGACAGGGCGGAAACTGTTTTTT
CATSVTGRKLFF
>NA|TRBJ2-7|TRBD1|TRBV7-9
TGTGCCAGCAGCTTAATCAGGGGGTCAAACGAGCAGTACTTC
CASSLIRGSNEQYF
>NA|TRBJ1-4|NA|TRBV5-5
TGTGCCAGCAGCTTGGCACTGGGGGGGGTGACTAATGAAAAACTGTTTTTT
CASSLALGGVTNEKLFF
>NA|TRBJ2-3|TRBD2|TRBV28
TGTGCCTCCTACGGGACTAGCGGCACAGATACGCAGTATTTT
CASYGTSGTDTQYF
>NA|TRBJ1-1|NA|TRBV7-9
TGTGCCAGCAGCTCCCCCGTCGCAGGCCTCCCTGTGAACACTGAAGCTTTCTTT
CASSSPVAGLPVNTEAFF
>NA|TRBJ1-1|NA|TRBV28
TGTGCCAGCAGTTTATACGGTAGGAGGGACACTGAAGCTTTCTTT
CASSLYGRRDTEAFF
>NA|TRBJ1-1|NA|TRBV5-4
TGTGCCAGCAGCTTGGCCCAGGGGATGAACACTGAAGCTTTCTTT
CASSLAQGMNTEAFF
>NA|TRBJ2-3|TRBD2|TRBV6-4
TGTGCCAGCAGTGACTCGATTCTAGCGGCCGATACGCAGTATTTT
CASSDSILAADTQYF